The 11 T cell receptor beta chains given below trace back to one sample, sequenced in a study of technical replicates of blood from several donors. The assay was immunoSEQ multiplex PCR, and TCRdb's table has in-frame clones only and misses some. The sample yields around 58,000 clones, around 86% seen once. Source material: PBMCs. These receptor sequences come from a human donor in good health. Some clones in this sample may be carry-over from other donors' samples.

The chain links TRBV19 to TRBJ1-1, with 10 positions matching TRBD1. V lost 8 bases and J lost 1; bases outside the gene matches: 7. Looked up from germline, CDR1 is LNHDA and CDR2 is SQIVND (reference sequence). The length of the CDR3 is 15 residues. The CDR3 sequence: CASYKTGGANTEAFF. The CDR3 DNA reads TGTGCCAGTTATAAGACAGGGGGCGCGAACACTGAAGCTTTCTTT. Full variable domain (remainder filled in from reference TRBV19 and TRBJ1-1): DGGITQSPKYLFRKEGQNVTLSCEQNLNHDAMYWYRQDPGQGLRLIYYSQIVNDFQKGDIAEGYSVSREKKESFPLTVTSAQKNPTAFYLCASYKTGGANTEAFFGQGTRLTVV.

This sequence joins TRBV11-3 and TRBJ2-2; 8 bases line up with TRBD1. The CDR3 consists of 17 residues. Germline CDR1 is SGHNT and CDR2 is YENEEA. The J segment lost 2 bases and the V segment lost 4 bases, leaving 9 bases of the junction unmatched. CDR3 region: CASSSSRDRRNTGELFF. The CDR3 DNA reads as TGTGCCAGCAGCTCAAGCCGGGACAGGCGCAACACCGGGGAGCTGTTTTTT.

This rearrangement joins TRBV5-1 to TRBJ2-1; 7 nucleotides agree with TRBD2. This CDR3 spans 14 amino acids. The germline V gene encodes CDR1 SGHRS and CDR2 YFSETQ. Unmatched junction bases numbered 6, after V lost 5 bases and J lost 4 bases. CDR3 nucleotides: TGCGCCAGCAGTGCCAGCGGGGCTTACAATGAGCAGTTCTTC. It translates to CASSASGAYNEQFF.

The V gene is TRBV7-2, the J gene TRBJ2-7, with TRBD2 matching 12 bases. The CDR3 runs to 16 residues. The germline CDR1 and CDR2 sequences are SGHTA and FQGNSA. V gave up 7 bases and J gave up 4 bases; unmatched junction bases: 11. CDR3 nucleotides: TGTGCCAGCACCCCAAGCACTAGCGGGGGGTCGTACGAGCAGTACTTC. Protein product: CASTPSTSGGSYEQYF. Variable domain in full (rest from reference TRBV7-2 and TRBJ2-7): GAGVSQSPSNKVTEKGKDVELRCDPISGHTALYWYRQSLGQGLEFLIYFQGNSAPDKSGLPSDRFSAERTGGSVSTLTIQRTQQEDSAVYLCASTPSTSGGSYEQYFGPGTRLTVT.

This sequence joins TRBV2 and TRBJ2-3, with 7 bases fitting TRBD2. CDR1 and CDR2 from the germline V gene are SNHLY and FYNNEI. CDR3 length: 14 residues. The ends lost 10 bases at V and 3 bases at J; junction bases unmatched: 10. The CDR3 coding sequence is TGTGCCACCCTTGAGGAGCGGGGAACAGATACGCAGTATTTT. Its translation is CATLEERGTDTQYF. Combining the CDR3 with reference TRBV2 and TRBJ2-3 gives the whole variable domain EPEVTQTPSHQVTQMGQEVILRCVPISNHLYFYWYRQILGQKVEFLVSFYNNEISEKSEIFDDQFSVERPDGSNFTLKIRSTKLEDSAMYFCATLEERGTDTQYFGPGTRLTVL.

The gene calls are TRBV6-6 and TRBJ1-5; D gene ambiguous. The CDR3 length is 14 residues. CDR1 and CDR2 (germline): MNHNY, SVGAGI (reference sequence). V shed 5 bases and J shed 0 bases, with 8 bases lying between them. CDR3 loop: CASSRGYSNQPQHF. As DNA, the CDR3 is TGTGCCAGCAGTCGGGGTTATAGCAATCAGCCCCAGCATTTT.

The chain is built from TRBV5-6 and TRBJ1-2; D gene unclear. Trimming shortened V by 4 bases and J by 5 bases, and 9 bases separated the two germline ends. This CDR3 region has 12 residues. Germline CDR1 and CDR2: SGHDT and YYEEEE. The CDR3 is CASSLPSYGYTF. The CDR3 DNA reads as TGTGCCAGCAGCCTCCCCTCTTATGGCTACACCTTC.

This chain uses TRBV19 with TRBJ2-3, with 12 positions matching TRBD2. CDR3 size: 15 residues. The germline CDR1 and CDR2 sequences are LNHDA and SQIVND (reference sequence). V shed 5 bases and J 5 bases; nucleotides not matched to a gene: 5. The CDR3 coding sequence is TGTGCCAGTAGTCCTAGCGGGGGGGCCTTAGATACGCAGTATTTT. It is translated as CASSPSGGALDTQYF.

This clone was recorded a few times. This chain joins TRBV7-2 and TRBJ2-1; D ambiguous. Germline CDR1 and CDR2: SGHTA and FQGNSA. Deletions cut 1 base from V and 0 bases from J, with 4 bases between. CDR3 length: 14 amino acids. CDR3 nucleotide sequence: TGTGCCAGCAGCTTAGACAGCTCCTACAATGAGCAGTTCTTC. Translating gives CASSLDSSYNEQFF.

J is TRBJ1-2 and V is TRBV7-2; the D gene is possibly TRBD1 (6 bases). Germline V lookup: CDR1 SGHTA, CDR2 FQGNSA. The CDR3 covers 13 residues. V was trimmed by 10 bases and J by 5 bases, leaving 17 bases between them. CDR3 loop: CAIQGRVGYGYTF. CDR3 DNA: TGTGCCATACAGGGTCGGGTAGGGTATGGCTACACCTTC.

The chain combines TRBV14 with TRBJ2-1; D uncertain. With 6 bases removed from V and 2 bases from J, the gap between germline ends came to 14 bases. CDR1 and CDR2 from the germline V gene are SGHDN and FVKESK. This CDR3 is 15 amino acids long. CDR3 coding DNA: TGTGCCAGCAGTCACCGCAGGAACCCCTACAATGAGCAGTTCTTC. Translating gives CASSHRRNPYNEQFF.